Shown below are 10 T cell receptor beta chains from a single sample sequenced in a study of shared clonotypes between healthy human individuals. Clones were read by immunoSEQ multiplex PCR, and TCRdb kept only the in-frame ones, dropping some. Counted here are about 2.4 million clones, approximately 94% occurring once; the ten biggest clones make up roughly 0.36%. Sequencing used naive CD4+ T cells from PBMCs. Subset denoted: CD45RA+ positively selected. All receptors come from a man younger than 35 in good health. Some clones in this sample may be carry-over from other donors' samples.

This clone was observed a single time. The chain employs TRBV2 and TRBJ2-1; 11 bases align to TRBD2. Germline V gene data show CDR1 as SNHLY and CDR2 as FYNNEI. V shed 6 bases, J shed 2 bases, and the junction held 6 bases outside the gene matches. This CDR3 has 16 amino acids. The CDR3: CASSLLGLAAYNEQFF. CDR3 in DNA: TGTGCCAGCAGCTTACTGGGACTAGCGGCCTACAATGAGCAGTTCTTC.

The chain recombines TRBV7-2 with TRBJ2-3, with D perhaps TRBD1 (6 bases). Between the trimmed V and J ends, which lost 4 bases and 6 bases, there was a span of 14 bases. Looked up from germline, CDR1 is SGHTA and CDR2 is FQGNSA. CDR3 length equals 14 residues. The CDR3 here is CASSSLQGMDTQYF. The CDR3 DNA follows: TGTGCCAGCAGCTCCCTACAGGGTATGGATACGCAGTATTTT.

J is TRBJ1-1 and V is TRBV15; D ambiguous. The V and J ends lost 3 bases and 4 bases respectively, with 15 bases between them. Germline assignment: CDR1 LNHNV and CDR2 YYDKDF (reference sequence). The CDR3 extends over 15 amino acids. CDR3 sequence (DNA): TGTGCCACCAGCAGGGACCGAGGCGCGGTCACTGAAGCTTTCTTT. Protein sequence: CATSRDRGAVTEAFF.

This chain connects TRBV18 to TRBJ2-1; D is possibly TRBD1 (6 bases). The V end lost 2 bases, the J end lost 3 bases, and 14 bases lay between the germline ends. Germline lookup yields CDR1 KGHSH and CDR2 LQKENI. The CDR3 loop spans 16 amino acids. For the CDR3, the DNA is TGTGCCAGCTCACCAGGACAGCTGAGACTCTACAATGAGCAGTTCTTC. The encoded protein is CASSPGQLRLYNEQFF.

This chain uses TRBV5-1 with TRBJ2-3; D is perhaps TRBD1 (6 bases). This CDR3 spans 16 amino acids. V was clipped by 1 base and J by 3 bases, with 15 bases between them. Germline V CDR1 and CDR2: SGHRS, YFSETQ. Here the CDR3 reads CASSLTRDKLTDTQYF. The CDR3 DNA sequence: TGCGCCAGCAGCTTGACCAGGGACAAACTAACAGATACGCAGTATTTT.

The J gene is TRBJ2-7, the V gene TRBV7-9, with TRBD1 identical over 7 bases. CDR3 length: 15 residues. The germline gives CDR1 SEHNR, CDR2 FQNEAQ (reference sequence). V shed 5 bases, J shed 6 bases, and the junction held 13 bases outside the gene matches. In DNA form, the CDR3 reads TGTGCCAGCAGCCCACAGACAGGGTCTGAGTTCGAGCAGTACTTC. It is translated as CASSPQTGSEFEQYF.

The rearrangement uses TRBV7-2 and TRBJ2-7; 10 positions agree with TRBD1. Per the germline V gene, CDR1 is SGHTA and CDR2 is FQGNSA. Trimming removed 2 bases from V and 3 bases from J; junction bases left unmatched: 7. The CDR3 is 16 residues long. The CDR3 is CASSLRPGTGVYEQYF. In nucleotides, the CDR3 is TGTGCCAGCAGCTTAAGACCCGGGACAGGGGTCTACGAGCAGTACTTC.

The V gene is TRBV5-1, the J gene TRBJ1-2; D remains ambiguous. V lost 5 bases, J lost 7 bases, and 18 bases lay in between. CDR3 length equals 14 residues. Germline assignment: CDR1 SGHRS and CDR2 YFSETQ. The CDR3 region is CASSEWEGSAGYTF. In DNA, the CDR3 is TGCGCCAGCAGTGAATGGGAGGGATCAGCTGGCTACACCTTC.

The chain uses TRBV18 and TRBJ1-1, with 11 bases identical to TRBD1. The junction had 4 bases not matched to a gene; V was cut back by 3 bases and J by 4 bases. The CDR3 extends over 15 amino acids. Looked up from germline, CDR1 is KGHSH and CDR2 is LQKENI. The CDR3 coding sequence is TGTGCCAGCTCACCGGGACAGGGGGGAACCACTGAAGCTTTCTTT. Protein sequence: CASSPGQGGTTEAFF.

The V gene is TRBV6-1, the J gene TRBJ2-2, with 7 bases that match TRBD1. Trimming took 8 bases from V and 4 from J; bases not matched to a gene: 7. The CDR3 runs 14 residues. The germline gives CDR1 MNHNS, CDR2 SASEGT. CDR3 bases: TGTGCCAGCTCGACAGGGTTGGTCACCGGGGAGCTGTTTTTT. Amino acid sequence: CASSTGLVTGELFF.